These 15 T cell receptor beta chains were sequenced from one sample in a study of OX40 agonist ivuxolimab in advanced cancers. Generated by immunoSEQ multiplex PCR, the TCRdb table keeps only in-frame clones and is missing some. The table includes about 19,000 clones, around 80% detected once. Material: CD4+ or CD8+ T cells sorted from blood, obtained in a trial of the OX40 agonist ivuxolimab. These receptors were collected from an adult with an advanced solid tumor such as melanoma, head and neck, liver or kidney cancer.

On this clone itself: The sample contains more than one DNA sequence encoding this CDR3. The chain has TRBV4-1 and TRBJ2-1; D might be TRBD1 (6 bases). Germline CDR1 reads MGHRA; CDR2 reads YSYEKL. CDR3 length: 16 residues. V gave up 0 bases and J gave up 2 bases, with 11 bases separating them. CDR3 DNA sequence: TGCGCCAGCAGCCAAGAGTCGACAGGTACCTACAATGAGCAGTTCTTC. Translation gives CASSQESTGTYNEQFF.

J is TRBJ2-7 and V is TRBV5-1; 8 nucleotides match TRBD1. CDR1 and CDR2 from the germline V gene are SGHRS and YFSETQ. The CDR3 totals 14 residues. The J segment lost 6 bases and the V segment lost 3 bases, leaving 8 bases of the junction unmatched. CDR3: CASSSDRGFGEQYF. The CDR3 DNA is TGCGCCAGCAGCTCAGACAGGGGTTTCGGCGAGCAGTACTTC.

This rearrangement joins TRBV5-1 to TRBJ1-5, with D perhaps TRBD1 (5 bases). This CDR3 contains 15 residues. Germline assignment: CDR1 SGHRS and CDR2 YFSETQ. Trimming left V 0 bases short and J 7 bases short, with 14 bases between. This CDR3 reads CASSLDSGRGQPQHF. Written as DNA, the CDR3 is TGCGCCAGCAGCTTGGACTCAGGGCGGGGACAGCCCCAGCATTTT.

In regard to this clone: At one end, the junction sequence differs from germline, possibly due to a read error. The J gene is TRBJ2-7, the V gene TRBV15; D is unresolved. CDR1 and CDR2 from the germline V gene are LNHNV and YYDKDF (reference sequence). This CDR3 contains 13 residues. In DNA, the CDR3 is TGTGCCACCAGCGGAGAAATTTCCTACGAGCAGTACTTC. Translation gives CATSGEISYEQYF.

This chain joins TRBV19 and TRBJ2-1; TRBD2 matches 9 bases. The CDR3 loop spans 16 amino acids. V was clipped by 1 base and J by 2 bases; unmatched bases: 3. Per the germline V gene, CDR1 is LNHDA and CDR2 is SQIVND (reference sequence). In DNA, the CDR3 is TGTGCCAGTAGTATAGGCGGGAGGGTAACCTACAATGAGCAGTTCTTC. This codes for CASSIGGRVTYNEQFF.

V is TRBV7-6 and J is TRBJ2-1, with D perhaps TRBD1 or TRBD2 (6 bases each). CDR1 SGHVS and CDR2 FNYEAQ come from the germline V gene. CDR3 length equals 16 residues. Trimming removed 1 base from V and 0 bases from J, with 10 bases in between. Here the CDR3 reads CASSLEGGFSYNEQFF. CDR3 DNA: TGTGCCAGCAGCTTAGAGGGGGGCTTCTCCTACAATGAGCAGTTCTTC.

The chain combines TRBV6-6 with TRBJ1-1; D may be TRBD1 (5 bases). CDR1 and CDR2 (germline): MNHNY, SVGAGI (reference sequence). The length of the CDR3 is 14 residues. V was pared by 5 bases and J by 3 bases, with 13 bases between. The CDR3 DNA reads as TGTGCCAGCAGTCCCCTTTGGGGGGACACTGAAGCTTTCTTT. Translated, it gives CASSPLWGDTEAFF.

V is TRBV27 and J is TRBJ2-1; 7 bases line up with TRBD2. The V gene's germline CDR1 is MNHEY and CDR2 SMNVEV (reference sequence). The ends lost 6 bases at V and 4 bases at J; junction bases unmatched: 9. The CDR3 runs to 15 residues. The CDR3 nucleotides read TGTGCCAGCAGCCTCGGGGGGTTCCATTACAATGAGCAGTTCTTC. Encoded protein: CASSLGGFHYNEQFF.

The chain has TRBV5-4 and TRBJ1-1; 8 bases match TRBD1. The V segment lost 4 bases and the J segment 4 bases; nucleotides outside the gene matches: 6. This CDR3 has 14 amino acids. Germline CDR1 reads SGHNT; CDR2 reads YYREEE (reference sequence). In nucleotides, the CDR3 is TGTGCCAGCAGCCAAAGAACAGGGGGCACTGAAGCTTTCTTT. Its protein is CASSQRTGGTEAFF. Together with reference TRBV5-4 and TRBJ1-1, the CDR3 gives the full variable domain: ETGVTQSPTHLIKTRGQQVTLRCSSQSGHNTVSWYQQALGQGPQFIFQYYREEENGRGNFPPRFSGLQFPNYSSELNVNALELDDSALYLCASSQRTGGTEAFFGQGTRLTVV.

This clone showed up just a few times. V usage is TRBV11-2 and J usage is TRBJ1-4; D not certain. The V end was cut by 7 bases, the J end by 4 bases, with 7 bases between. The CDR3 is 12 residues long. Germline V gene sequence: CDR1 SGHAT, CDR2 FQNNGV. This chain's CDR3 is CASTPFNEKLFF. In nucleotides, the CDR3 is TGTGCCAGCACCCCCTTTAATGAAAAACTGTTTTTT.

A note on this clone: A junction end diverges from the germline sequence, so it may reflect a read error. The genes are TRBV7-8 and TRBJ2-3, with TRBD2 identical over 10 bases. The CDR3 extends over 15 amino acids. Germline values: CDR1 SGHVS, CDR2 FQNEAQ. The CDR3 bases are TGTGCCAGCAGCCTAGCGGGGGCTACCACAGATACGCAGTATTTT. This encodes CASSLAGATTDTQYF.

The chain employs TRBV7-6 and TRBJ2-3; 11 nucleotides line up with TRBD2. After removal of 0 bases from V and 4 bases from J, the junction contained 18 bases not matched to a gene. CDR3 length equals 21 residues. Per the germline V gene, CDR1 is SGHVS and CDR2 is FNYEAQ. CDR3 nucleotides: TGTGCCAGCAGCTTAGCGCCGGCTAGCGGGGGGATTCTCGTCACCGCAGATACGCAGTATTTT. It yields the protein CASSLAPASGGILVTADTQYF.

The chain couples TRBV4-1 to TRBJ2-7; 10 bases are a match to TRBD2. Germline trimming cut 2 bases from V and 3 bases from J; bases unmatched to any gene: 10. This CDR3 has 17 residues. Germline CDR1 and CDR2: MGHRA and YSYEKL. The CDR3 protein is CASSQLAGVQVSYEQYF. The CDR3 region has the DNA TGCGCCAGCAGCCAACTAGCGGGGGTCCAGGTTAGCTACGAGCAGTACTTC.

The J gene is TRBJ2-5, the V gene TRBV5-8; TRBD2 matches 9 bases. Germline CDR1 and CDR2: SGHTS and YDEGEE. CDR3 length: 16 amino acids. J gave up 5 bases and V 5 bases, and 13 bases lay outside the gene matches. CDR3 protein: CASRPLTGTSWETQYF. The CDR3, as DNA: TGTGCCAGCAGGCCTTTGACGGGGACTAGCTGGGAGACCCAGTACTTC.

The chain recombines TRBV6-5 with TRBJ1-3, with D possibly matching TRBD1 (5 bases). The CDR3 covers 15 residues. CDR1 and CDR2 from the germline V gene are MNHEY and SVGAGI. Trimming took off 2 bases at V and 1 base at J, with 9 bases between the two ends. The CDR3 reads CASSYPSGSGNTIYF. For the CDR3, the DNA is TGTGCCAGCAGTTACCCCTCAGGGTCTGGAAACACCATATATTTT.